The 14 T cell receptor beta chains in this list originate from one sample, sequenced in a study of cytotoxic CD8 clonotypes in ibrutinib-treated CLL. Method: immunoSEQ multiplex PCR; TCRdb's copy keeps in-frame clones and lacks some. The sample includes about 200,000 clones, roughly three quarters seen only once; the top ten take 10% to 12%. Here the sequenced sample was PBMCs, taken after 12 months of ibrutinib treatment. The origin of the receptors is a human donor with chronic lymphocytic leukemia.

The gene calls are TRBV27 and TRBJ2-1; a weak D match, TRBD2 (6 bases). The CDR3 sequence is 12 residues long. Germline CDR1 is MNHEY and CDR2 is SMNVEV (reference sequence). CDR3 sequence reads: CATGSLYNEQFF. As DNA, the CDR3 is TGTGCGACCGGGAGCTTGTACAATGAGCAGTTCTTC.

This rearrangement joins TRBV19 to TRBJ1-4; the D is unclear. This CDR3 is 15 amino acids long. The germline gives CDR1 LNHDA, CDR2 SQIVND (reference sequence). Trimming removed 2 bases at V and 3 bases at J, with 10 bases between. This CDR3 is CASSIRGMANEKLFF. The DNA of the CDR3 is TGTGCCAGTAGTATACGTGGGATGGCTAATGAAAAACTGTTTTTT.

This clone turned up a few times. This chain uses TRBV6-7 with TRBJ1-4; D call uncertain. TRBV6-7 is placed among ORFs of uncertain function. This CDR3 contains 13 residues. Trimming took off 8 bases at V and 8 bases at J, with 15 bases between the two ends. The CDR3 DNA reads as TGTGCCAGCCTTCCGAGGGTAAGGGAAAAACTGTTTTTT. It translates to CASLPRVREKLFF.

About this clone itself: The germline gene is not matched at one end of the junction; a read error may be the cause. The chain uses TRBV6-5 and TRBJ2-7; TRBD2 aligns across 8 bases. Per the germline V gene, CDR1 is MNHEY and CDR2 is SVGAGI. The CDR3 has 12 residues. The CDR3 DNA is TGTGCCAGCAGTTACCGGGGGGGAAGCGGGCACTTC. This codes for CASSYRGGSGHF.

The V call is TRBV7-6, the J call TRBJ1-2, with D unresolved. Germline CDR1 and CDR2: SGHVS and FNYEAQ. The CDR3 loop spans 14 amino acids. V lost 3 bases to trimming and J lost 1 base, with 9 bases between them. The CDR3 nucleotides read TGTGCCAGCAGCTTCGGGGTCGGTAACTATGGCTACACCTTC. Protein: CASSFGVGNYGYTF.

The J gene is TRBJ2-5, the V gene TRBV28; 8 nucleotides match TRBD2. V shed 4 bases and J 2 bases; nucleotides not matched to a gene: 9. CDR1 is MDHEN and CDR2 is SYDVKM in the germline V gene. CDR3 length: 16 amino acids. CDR3 residues: CASSYGVGGGQETQYF. In DNA, the CDR3 is TGTGCCAGCAGTTATGGGGTGGGCGGGGGGCAAGAGACCCAGTACTTC. Complete variable domain (other parts from reference TRBV28 and TRBJ2-5): DVKVTQSSRYLVKRTGEKVFLECVQDMDHENMFWYRQDPGLGLRLIYFSYDVKMKEKGDIPEGYSVSREKKERFSLILESASTNQTSMYLCASSYGVGGGQETQYFGPGTRLLVL.

V gene TRBV2 combines with J gene TRBJ2-7; TRBD1 is a possible D gene (6 bases). This CDR3 spans 16 amino acids. CDR1 and CDR2 (germline): SNHLY, FYNNEI. V was cut by 3 bases and J by 3 bases, with 18 bases left in between. The CDR3 sequence is CASSEGGQGKIYEQYF. The CDR3 DNA is TGTGCCAGCAGTGAGGGCGGCCAGGGGAAAATCTACGAGCAGTACTTC.

The gene calls are TRBV14 and TRBJ2-1; D is unresolved. The CDR3 loop spans 12 amino acids. V lost 5 bases and J lost 9, with 11 bases in between. Germline loops: CDR1 SGHDN, CDR2 FVKESK. This CDR3 reads CASSSTMGEQFF. CDR3 nucleotide sequence: TGTGCCAGCAGCTCCACTATGGGTGAGCAGTTCTTC.

This clone was picked up one time. The chain's CDR3 is CASSYRGLFNQPQHF. The DNA for the CDR3 is TGTGCCAGCAGTTACAGGGGGCTGTTCAATCAGCCCCAGCATTTT. V gene TRBV27 combines with J gene TRBJ1-5; 9 bases match TRBD1. Germline CDR1 and CDR2: MNHEY and SMNVEV (reference sequence). The junction had 4 bases not matched to a gene; V was cut back by 4 bases and J by 3 bases. This CDR3 is 15 amino acids long.

V and J are TRBV11-2 and TRBJ2-5, with D perhaps TRBD1 (6 bases). The DNA end lines up better with TRBJ2-7; the J call may be wrong. The CDR3 runs to 14 residues. Germline-derived CDR1 and CDR2 are SGHAT and FQNNGV. The CDR3 sequence is CASQQGFSSYEQYF. Written as DNA, the CDR3 is TGTGCCAGCCAACAGGGATTTAGCTCCTACGAGCAGTACTTC.

V gene TRBV6-1 combines with J gene TRBJ2-6; no firm D call. CDR1 is MNHNS and CDR2 is SASEGT in the germline V gene. The CDR3 consists of 15 residues. Between the trimmed V and J ends, which lost 7 bases and 1 base, there was a span of 11 bases. In nucleotides, the CDR3 is TGTGCCAGCATGGACGGAATTTCTGGGGCCAACGTCCTGACTTTC. It specifies CASMDGISGANVLTF.

The chain combines TRBV30 with TRBJ1-5, with a tentative D call TRBD1 (5 bases). V was pared by 0 bases and J by 3 bases, with 6 bases between. CDR1 is GTSNPN, CDR2 SVGIG, per germline (reference sequence). This CDR3 has 13 amino acids. The CDR3 protein is CAWSVGTNQPQHF. The CDR3 coding sequence is TGTGCCTGGAGTGTAGGGACCAATCAGCCCCAGCATTTT.

This clone showed up just a few times. The chain uses TRBV7-8 and TRBJ2-2, with a tentative D call TRBD2 (6 bases). The CDR3 totals 16 residues. Germline loops: CDR1 SGHVS, CDR2 FQNEAQ. With 3 bases removed from V and 6 bases from J, the gap between germline ends came to 17 bases. The CDR3 DNA is TGTGCCAGCAGCTTGATGGGCGGGGAGGCCGCCGGGGAGCTGTTTTTT. Translating gives CASSLMGGEAAGELFF.

V and J are TRBV6-6 and TRBJ1-3; D remains ambiguous. CDR3 length: 14 amino acids. The ends were cut back, 6 bases at V and 4 bases at J, with 13 bases in the middle. The germline V gene has CDR1 MNHNY and CDR2 SVGAGI (reference sequence). The CDR3 nucleotides are TGTGCCAGCAGACCTGCCCCACGAGGAAACACCATATATTTT. Translating gives CASRPAPRGNTIYF.